This T cell receptor (beta chain) was found in a study of metastatic and nonmetastatic thyroid tumors. Whole-study context: Thyroid patients, malignant and benign, had repertoires compared across blood and tumor or nodule tissue.

Germline lookup yields CDR1 MRHNA and CDR2 SNTAGT. The CDR3 runs 19 residues. V lost 6 bases to trimming and J lost 2 bases; unmatched junction nucleotides: 17. In this sample, this clone turned up many times. The antigen is not known. Patients were all untreated before their thyroid surgery. Per the study methods: To classify distant metastasis in papillary thyroid cancer, a model was built from CDR3 differences across clinicopathological groups. TCRdb recomputed clones from the PCR reads via MiXCR. TCRdb, rather than the study authors, made the V and J calls. The sample comprises about 16,000 clones, 25% to 30% of which are singletons, and approximately 12% rests with the top ten. Study-level results: For both blood and tumor, malignant thyroid tumors reportedly showed significantly higher TCR beta diversity than benign nodules did.

The TCR was taken from a male donor with papillary thyroid cancer or a benign thyroid nodule (not recorded which). Some clones in this sample may be carry-over from other donors' samples. The material sequenced was tumor tissue. J is TRBJ2-3 and V is TRBV6-4; 10 bases align to TRBD2. CDR3 in DNA: TGTGCCAGCAGAACTCTAGCGGGAGCTGGAGGGAGCCACACAGATACGCAGTATTTT. It codes for CASRTLAGAGGSHTDTQYF.